This T cell receptor beta chain is drawn from a study of cytomegalovirus exposure and HLA in healthy donors. Study results and limitations: A later analysis appeared to link common viral pathogens to several of the most significant clusters. In an earlier analysis, productive rearrangement rates for most beta V segments clustered near 87% or 30%. At a 0.05 false discovery rate, a later analysis found about 17,000 TCR beta sequences to be associated with HLA alleles.

On this clone: Its antigen remains unidentified.

The CDR3 runs 13 residues. The V gene end was trimmed by 4 bases and the J gene end by 4 bases; junction bases not matched to a gene: 3. Germline loops: CDR1 SGHDT, CDR2 YYEEEE. The PCR was carried out with 60 Vbeta primers and 13 Jbeta primers. Assay used: immunoSEQ multiplex PCR; TCRdb lists only in-frame clones, some missing. This sample carries about 160,000 clones, about 85% of them seen once, and the ten largest clones take more than 2%. The TCR sequence derives from a man aged 18 to 30 in good health and CMV-seropositive. V is TRBV5-6 and J is TRBJ1-2; 8 nucleotides match TRBD1. The specimen sequenced was PBMCs. CDR3 DNA: TGTGCCAGCAGCGGGGGACAGGTCTATGGCTACACCTTC. The encoded protein is CASSGGQVYGYTF.